Below, 6 T cell receptor beta chains from the same sample are listed, as sequenced in a study of CD4+ T cells in melanoma. Assay used: immunoSEQ multiplex PCR; TCRdb lists only in-frame clones, some missing. The sample lists approximately 15,000 clones; 62% were seen once. Sequencing was done on a sample of cells from a culture (not recorded whether cultured in vitro). The receptors come from a human donor with melanoma.

This clone was picked up a small number of times. The genes are TRBV19 and TRBJ2-5; no reliable D call. The CDR3 has 14 amino acids. CDR1 is LNHDA, CDR2 SQIVND, per germline (reference sequence). V gave up 3 bases and J gave up 4 bases, with 12 bases separating them. The CDR3 nucleotides read TGTGCCAGTAGTATGGGTCGACCGATAGAGACCCAGTACTTC. It yields the protein CASSMGRPIETQYF. The full variable domain, rest sourced from reference TRBV19 and TRBJ2-5, is DGGITQSPKYLFRKEGQNVTLSCEQNLNHDAMYWYRQDPGQGLRLIYYSQIVNDFQKGDIAEGYSVSREKKESFPLTVTSAQKNPTAFYLCASSMGRPIETQYFGPGTRLLVL.

The chain recombines TRBV6-5 with TRBJ1-1; D is uncertain. The CDR3 runs to 15 residues. Germline V gene data show CDR1 as MNHEY and CDR2 as SVGAGI. V gave up 5 bases and J gave up 1 base, with 14 bases separating them. The CDR3 nucleotides read TGTGCCAGCAGTCAACCGGGCGGGGAGAACACTGAAGCTTTCTTT. Protein: CASSQPGGENTEAFF.

This clone rates as medium-sized. The V call is TRBV5-4, the J call TRBJ1-2; possibly TRBD1 for D (5 bases). CDR3 length: 13 residues. Between the trimmed V and J ends, which lost 6 bases and 5 bases, there was a span of 14 bases. Germline loops: CDR1 SGHNT, CDR2 YYREEE (reference sequence). The CDR3 region has the DNA TGTGCCAGCAACCTGGGGGGTCGGTATGGCTACACCTTC. The encoded protein is CASNLGGRYGYTF.

This chain joins TRBV7-2 and TRBJ2-1; 10 nucleotides match TRBD2. The CDR3 loop spans 15 amino acids. With V trimmed by 3 bases and J by 4 bases, 3 bases remained unmatched. From germline, CDR1 is SGHTA and CDR2 FQGNSA. The CDR3 loop is CASSFSGGTYNEQFF. The CDR3 region has the DNA TGTGCCAGCAGCTTTAGCGGGGGGACGTACAATGAGCAGTTCTTC.

The chain uses TRBV5-8 and TRBJ2-3, with 7 bases that match TRBD1. The germline gives CDR1 SGHTS, CDR2 YDEGEE. The CDR3 runs to 16 residues. The trim removed 1 base at V and 0 bases at J, leaving 5 bases unmatched. DNA of the CDR3: TGTGCCAGCAGCTTGCCGGGACAGCTTAGCACAGATACGCAGTATTTT. Protein product: CASSLPGQLSTDTQYF.

The chain has TRBV5-6 and TRBJ2-2; the match to TRBD1 covers 8 bases. The CDR3 totals 14 residues. With 3 bases clipped from V and 7 bases from J, the junction kept 5 bases outside the gene matches. CDR1 is SGHDT and CDR2 is YYEEEE in the germline V gene. Here the CDR3 reads CASSSPGGGGELFF. CDR3 sequence (DNA): TGTGCCAGCAGCTCCCCAGGGGGCGGCGGGGAGCTGTTTTTT.